The present T cell receptor (beta chain) was sequenced within a study of CXCR3-negative and CXCR3-positive naive CD8 T cells. Study-level points and caveats: TCR strength was inferred from TRB CDR3 properties, while surface CD5 was comparable between naive subsets. CXCR3-negative and CXCR3-positive naive cells shared comparable TRBV-TRBJ usage, but memory cells did not. Fresh PBMCs served for most assays, and CXCR3 expression fell partially after cryopreservation.

The authors made the TRB cDNA libraries by 5' RACE using UMI labels. No DNA is given; TCRdb re-called the 5' RACE reads and lists each CDR3 protein once. This table lists under 30,000 distinct CDR3 sequences. In regard to this clonotype: Antigen unknown.

The clonotype originates from a human donor in good health. Some clones in this sample may be carry-over from other donors' samples. The sequenced sample consisted of memory CD8+ T cells from blood.

The CDR3 sequence: CAISGSSDVEQYF. The rearrangement uses TRBV10-3 and TRBJ2-7; TCRdb calls TRBD2, which cannot be checked without DNA. The CDR3 covers 13 residues. Germline V lookup: CDR1 ENHRY, CDR2 SYGVKD.